A selection of T cell receptor beta chains follows, all from one sample in a study of PD-1 blockade in classical Hodgkin lymphoma. Assay: immunoSEQ multiplex PCR; the TCRdb copy retains only in-frame clones and omits some. This sample has just over 25,000 clones, with around 64% found just once. The sequencing used peripheral blood mononuclear cells (PBMCs), collected before the second cycle of nivolumab. The receptors were sampled from a human donor with classical Hodgkin lymphoma. CDR3s include the opening cysteine and the closing phenylalanine or tryptophan. The D gene is left open where the match is weak. Expanded clones are given a class, and other clones once, few, many or no size at all.

clone_size,v_call,j_call,d_call,cdr3_nt,cdr3_aa
.,TRBV12-5,TRBJ2-1,TRBD1,TGTGCTAGTGGTTTGGGACAGGGACGCTACAATGAGCAGTTCTTC,CASGLGQGRYNEQFF
.,TRBV5-4,TRBJ2-5,TRBD1,TGTGCCAGCAGCTCTGGCCGGGACAGAAGTGTTGAGACCCAGTACTTC,CASSSGRDRSVETQYF
.,TRBV7-2,TRBJ2-7,TRBD1,TGTGCCAGCAGCCTAGGACAGGGGGCCTACGAGCAGTACTTC,CASSLGQGAYEQYF
.,TRBV28,TRBJ1-2,TRBD1,TGTGCCAGCAGTTTATTACGGCAGGGGGCAGGCGGCTACACCTTC,CASSLLRQGAGGYTF
.,TRBV30,TRBJ1-1,.,TGTGCCTGGAGTGTAGCCAGGGGAGGGGCTGAAGCTTTCTTT,CAWSVARGGAEAFF
.,TRBV6-5,TRBJ1-1,.,TGTGCCAGCACCACGTCCGGGAACACTGAAGCTTTCTTT,CASTTSGNTEAFF
.,TRBV6-5,TRBJ1-2,TRBD1,TGTGCCAGCAGTTACTCACCGACAGGGGGCAGCTCCTACACCTTC,CASSYSPTGGSSYTF
few,TRBV28,TRBJ2-5,.,TGTGCCAGCAGTTCCGTCGGGACCCAGTACTTC,CASSSVGTQYF
.,TRBV12-5,TRBJ1-1,TRBD1,TGTGCTAGTGGTTTGGTAACGGGGACAGGGGAGAAGGGCACTGAAGCTTTCTTT,CASGLVTGTGEKGTEAFF
.,TRBV4-2,TRBJ1-2,.,TGTGCCAGCAGCCAAGAACACAGGAACTATGGCTACACCTTC,CASSQEHRNYGYTF
.,TRBV5-4,TRBJ1-1,.,TGTGCCAGCAGGAGCGATGGGGGGAACACTGAAGCTTTCTTT,CASRSDGGNTEAFF
.,TRBV5-8,TRBJ1-5,.,TGTGCCAGCAGCTTGGATTCTCGAAATCAGCCCCAGCATTTT,CASSLDSRNQPQHF
.,TRBV6-4,TRBJ2-1,TRBD2,TGTGCCAGCAGTGACGGGGTAGCGGGAGGAAATGAGCAGTTCTTC,CASSDGVAGGNEQFF
.,TRBV19,TRBJ1-2,.,TGTGCCAGTAGTCCCGATGATGTCCTAGGTGGCTACACCTTC,CASSPDDVLGGYTF
few,TRBV5-1,TRBJ2-7,.,TGCGCCAGCAGCTCGGACCCCATCTCCTACGAGCAGTACTTC,CASSSDPISYEQYF
few,TRBV19,TRBJ1-3,.,TGTGCCAGTAAGGGGCACGCCGGGCTAAACACCATATATTTT,CASKGHAGLNTIYF
.,TRBV11-1,TRBJ2-3,.,TGTGCCAGCAGCTTAGCGGGGAACACAGATACGCAGTATTTT,CASSLAGNTDTQYF
.,TRBV27,TRBJ1-5,.,TGTGCCAGCGGGTGGGACTATCAGCCCCAGCATTTT,CASGWDYQPQHF
few,TRBV4-1,TRBJ2-6,.,TGCGCCAGCAGCCAAGTTGGGCGGAGCTCTGGGGCCAACGTCCTGACTTTC,CASSQVGRSSGANVLTF
once,TRBV5-6,TRBJ2-5,TRBD1,TGTGCCAGCAGCCCGGGGTGGACAGGGGACCATTGGGAGACCCAGTACTTC,CASSPGWTGDHWETQYF
.,TRBV6-5,TRBJ2-7,TRBD1,TGTGCCAGCAGTTACTCGTGGGACAGTTCCTACGAGCAGTACTTC,CASSYSWDSSYEQYF
.,TRBV20-1,TRBJ1-1,.,TGCAGTGCTAGTTTCCCCACTGAAGCTTTCTTT,CSASFPTEAFF
.,TRBV6-6,TRBJ2-5,TRBD2,TGTGCCAGCAGTCCTAGCGGGGGGCGCCAAGAGACCCAGTACTTC,CASSPSGGRQETQYF
.,TRBV29-1,TRBJ1-4,.,TGCAGCGTTGTTATGCGGGAGAGCGAAAAACTGTTTTTT,CSVVMRESEKLFF
.,TRBV7-2,TRBJ2-7,.,TGTGCCAGCAGCGAATCGCTTGAAGAGAAACAGTACTTC,CASSESLEEKQYF
.,TRBV11-2,TRBJ1-1,.,TGTGCCAGCAGCAAAAGGAGGGACACTGAAGCTTTCTTT,CASSKRRDTEAFF
.,TRBV5-6,TRBJ2-7,.,TGTGCCAGCAGCTTGGGGAACTACGAGCAGTACTTC,CASSLGNYEQYF
.,TRBV9,TRBJ2-5,.,TGTGCCAGCAGCGTAGACGGGGGCCTAAACCAAGAGACCCAGTACTTC,CASSVDGGLNQETQYF
.,TRBV28,TRBJ1-6,.,TGTGCCACGGGGGCGGATGGTAATTCACCCCTCCACTTT,CATGADGNSPLHF
once,TRBV4-1,TRBJ2-7,.,TGCGCCAGCAGCCTAGACAGGACTGCCTACGAGCAGTACTTC,CASSLDRTAYEQYF
.,TRBV5-5,TRBJ1-5,.,TGTGCCAGCAGCTTGGCAATGGGAGCTCAGCCCCAGCATTTT,CASSLAMGAQPQHF
.,TRBV5-1,TRBJ2-2,.,TGCGCCAGCAGCCCGCTAGGTGGCACCGGGGAGCTGTTTTTT,CASSPLGGTGELFF
.,TRBV19,TRBJ1-2,TRBD1,TGTGCCAGTAGTAGTCCCGGACAGGGTAACTATGGCTACACCTTC,CASSSPGQGNYGYTF
.,TRBV13,TRBJ2-7,.,TGTGCCAGCAGCTTAGGGTGGGGCTACGAGCAGTACTTC,CASSLGWGYEQYF
.,TRBV18,TRBJ2-6,.,TGTGCCAGCTCATATGGACAGTACTCTGGGGCCAACGTCCTGACTTTC,CASSYGQYSGANVLTF
.,TRBV28,TRBJ1-2,.,TGTGCCAGCATAATTGGCCTGGGCCGAAACTATGGCTACACCTTC,CASIIGLGRNYGYTF
.,TRBV7-2,TRBJ2-5,TRBD2,TGTGCCAGCAGCTTAGTTACTAGCGGGAGAGCTCGGGAGACCCAGTACTTC,CASSLVTSGRARETQYF
.,TRBV6-9,TRBJ2-7,TRBD1,TGTGCCAGCAGTCCGGGGACAGGAAGATACGAGCAGTACTTC,CASSPGTGRYEQYF
.,TRBV2,TRBJ1-1,.,TGTGCCAGCAGAGATGAGGGGGGCACTGAAGCTTTCTTT,CASRDEGGTEAFF
.,TRBV5-8,TRBJ2-6,.,TGTGCCAGCAGCTTGGGGCAGTTCCTAACTGGGGCCAACGTCCTGACTTTC,CASSLGQFLTGANVLTF
once,TRBV19,TRBJ2-2,.,TGTGCCAGTAGAGTTAGCCGGCAGGTCGCCGGGGAGCTGTTTTTT,CASRVSRQVAGELFF
few,TRBV7-7,TRBJ2-7,TRBD2,TGTGCCAGCAGCTTAGCAGCGGGAGGCACCTACGAGCAGTACTTC,CASSLAAGGTYEQYF
.,TRBV19,TRBJ2-5,.,TGTGCCAGTAGTGTAGAAGAGACCCAGTACTTC,CASSVEETQYF
.,TRBV27,TRBJ1-6,TRBD1,TGTGCCAGCAGAAGGGGACAGGGGACCTATAATTCACCCCTCCACTTT,CASRRGQGTYNSPLHF
once,TRBV19,TRBJ2-7,TRBD2,TGTGCCACACAGCCCGGGACTAGCGGGCGACCCTACGAGCAGTACTTC,CATQPGTSGRPYEQYF
.,TRBV5-6,TRBJ2-5,.,TGTGCCAGCAGCTTGTACCCAAGGGAGGAGACCCAGTACTTC,CASSLYPREETQYF
.,TRBV7-2,TRBJ2-5,.,TGTGCCAGCAGCCCCGGACAGCAAGAGACCCAGTACTTC,CASSPGQQETQYF
.,TRBV7-3,TRBJ2-7,TRBD1,TGTGCCAGCAGCTTAGGGACAGGGAAAGCCTACGAGCAGTACTTC,CASSLGTGKAYEQYF
few,TRBV19,TRBJ1-1,.,TGTGCCTCAATGGACGGACAGCTGAACACTGAAGCTTTCTTT,CASMDGQLNTEAFF
.,TRBV27,TRBJ2-6,.,TGTGCCAGCAGTTTTTATAACTCTGGGGCCAACGTCCTGACTTTC,CASSFYNSGANVLTF
.,TRBV19,TRBJ2-5,TRBD2,TGTGCCAGTAGTACCGGGGTCTCGAGCGGGAGGGTGGGAGAGACCCAGTACTTC,CASSTGVSSGRVGETQYF
once,TRBV6-5,TRBJ2-3,.,TGTGCCAGCAGTTACTCGGGCTTAACCGGCACAGATACGCAGTATTTT,CASSYSGLTGTDTQYF
.,TRBV5-6,TRBJ2-7,.,TGTGCCAGCAGCTTGGCCAAAGGGGTTCAGTACTTC,CASSLAKGVQYF
.,TRBV28,TRBJ2-2,.,TGTGCCAGCAGTTTATTGGGGGTCGGGGAGCTGTTTTTT,CASSLLGVGELFF
.,TRBV5-1,TRBJ2-3,.,TGCGCCAGCAGCTTGGAAGGGGCGCGGGGCACAGATACGCAGTATTTT,CASSLEGARGTDTQYF
.,TRBV28,TRBJ2-3,.,TGTGCCAGCAGGCCAGGGGGGTGGCGTGCTTCAGATACGCAGTATTTT,CASRPGGWRASDTQYF
.,TRBV27,TRBJ1-4,.,TGTGCCAGCAGTTTAGGAGGGGCGGAAAAACTGTTTTTT,CASSLGGAEKLFF